Sequencing of this T cell receptor beta chain was carried out in a study of cytomegalovirus exposure and HLA in healthy donors. Study-wide results and limits: Cytomegalovirus-associated status was assigned to some 160 TCR beta chains. The CMV antigen specificity of a few CMV-associated chains was confirmed through in vitro analysis. Many donors carried some public TCRs, although rarity characterized most TCR sequences. The tendency of first-cohort TCR clusters to co-occur in the 95 to 150 validation repertoires was the finding of a later analysis.

A remark on this clone: Its antigen is unidentified.

Produced via immunoSEQ multiplex PCR; TCRdb's table is partial and in-frame only. The sample includes about 140,000 clones, approximately 84% of them seen just once. The germline V gene has CDR1 SGHDT and CDR2 YYEEEE. CDR3 length: 15 residues. V was clipped by 4 bases and J by 0 bases; unmatched bases: 5. The receptor was derived from a man younger than 40 in good health and CMV-seropositive. This chain links TRBV5-6 with TRBJ1-1; the match to TRBD1 covers 8 bases. What was sequenced was PBMCs. DNA of the CDR3: TGTGCCAGCAGCCCACAGGGGGGCTTGAACACTGAAGCTTTCTTT. This codes for CASSPQGGLNTEAFF.